This record looks at one T cell receptor (beta chain) sequence and its context. This specimen comes from a study of blood T cell repertoires in COVID-19. Whole-study context: COVID-19 samples, acute and convalescent, were from the United States, Italy and Spain.

CDR3 length: 13 residues. The germline V gene encodes CDR1 ENHRY and CDR2 SYGVKD. Trimming cost V 10 bases and J 4 bases; bases outside gene matches: 8. As processed by the authors: By means of reference gene primer amplification, nucleated cell counts were estimated. Method: immunoSEQ multiplex PCR; TCRdb's copy keeps in-frame clones and lacks some. D and trimming come from the DNA, and the V and J calls and clone size come from that table. There are approximately 71,000 clones in the sample; 79% occur only once, and around 27% lies in the top ten. Sequenced: peripheral blood. The gene calls are TRBV10-3 and TRBJ1-2, with 8 bases that match TRBD1. The TCR was taken from a man between 60 and 75 years old with active or convalescent COVID-19. CDR3 nucleotide sequence: TGTGCCACAGTGACAGGGGATGGCTATGGCTACACCTTC. This encodes CATVTGDGYGYTF.